This entry lists 30 T cell receptor beta chains sequenced from one sample in a study of shared clonotypes between healthy human individuals. Naive CD8 isolation took CD45RO-negative cells positively selected for CCR7 and excluded terminally differentiated effector memory CD45RA+ cells. Produced via immunoSEQ multiplex PCR; TCRdb's table is partial and in-frame only. Among about 2,100,000 clones listed, 93% were seen once. Sequenced material: naive CD8+ T cells from PBMCs. These receptors were collected from a man aged 18 to 30 in good health. Some clones in this sample may be carry-over from other donors' samples.

Points on this clone: Within the sample, other DNA sequences also encode this same CDR3. The chain recombines TRBV27 with TRBJ2-2; the D gene is possibly TRBD2 (6 bases). The V end was cut by 5 bases, the J end by 8 bases, with 15 bases between. Germline CDR1 and CDR2: MNHEY and SMNVEV (reference sequence). The CDR3 runs to 14 residues. This CDR3 is CASSLTGSGGELFF. The DNA of the CDR3 is TGTGCCAGCAGTCTAACCGGGAGTGGGGGGGAGCTGTTTTTT.

This chain links TRBV2 with TRBJ2-7; TRBD2 matches at 8 bases. This CDR3 contains 15 residues. Germline CDR1 and CDR2: SNHLY and FYNNEI. Trimming removed 2 bases from V and 5 bases from J; junction bases left unmatched: 8. DNA for the CDR3: TGTGCCAGCAGTGAAACCCCGGGAGGGGTTGACGAGCAGTACTTC. This sequence encodes CASSETPGGVDEQYF.

The rearrangement uses TRBV14 and TRBJ2-5, with 11 positions matching TRBD1. The germline gives CDR1 SGHDN, CDR2 FVKESK. This CDR3 is 17 amino acids long. With V trimmed by 3 bases and J by 3 bases, 9 bases remained unmatched. The CDR3: CASSQSRTGGVKETQYF. The CDR3 region has the DNA TGTGCCAGCAGCCAGAGTCGGACAGGGGGCGTAAAAGAGACCCAGTACTTC.

This clone was seen only a few times. The gene calls are TRBV29-1 and TRBJ1-1; 9 nucleotides align to TRBD1. The ends lost 7 bases at V and 10 bases at J; junction bases unmatched: 7. Germline V lookup: CDR1 SQVTM, CDR2 ANQGSEA. The CDR3 runs 11 residues. The CDR3 reads CSGLQGAGAFF. The CDR3 nucleotides read TGCAGCGGCCTACAGGGGGCAGGAGCTTTCTTT.

V is TRBV6-5 and J is TRBJ2-7; D is uncertain. This CDR3 region has 15 residues. In germline, CDR1 is MNHEY, CDR2 SVGAGI. V was cut by 4 bases and J by 3 bases, with 16 bases left in between. The CDR3 DNA follows: TGTGCCAGCAGTTTTCGGAAGACTGGGTTCTACGAGCAGTACTTC. This encodes CASSFRKTGFYEQYF.

The chain is built from TRBV13 and TRBJ1-3; D unclear. The CDR3 loop spans 14 amino acids. Trimming took 2 bases from V and 2 from J, leaving 7 bases between them. CDR1 and CDR2 (germline): PRHDT, FYEKMQ (reference sequence). The CDR3 nucleotides are TGTGCCAGCAGCTTACGGGTGGCTGGAAACACCATATATTTT. It codes for CASSLRVAGNTIYF.

V and J are TRBV11-2 and TRBJ2-1; D is ambiguous. V gave up 4 bases and J gave up 7 bases, with 20 bases separating them. This CDR3 is built from 16 residues. The germline CDR1 and CDR2 sequences are SGHAT and FQNNGV. The CDR3 reads CASSSRLGAQFNEQFF. CDR3 bases: TGTGCCAGCAGCTCTCGGCTAGGAGCCCAGTTTAATGAGCAGTTCTTC.

This chain's CDR3 is CASSGTGNSNQPQHF. CDR3 coding DNA: TGCGCCAGCAGCGGGACAGGAAATAGCAATCAGCCCCAGCATTTT. The chain is built from TRBV4-1 and TRBJ1-5; 8 bases agree with TRBD1. The CDR3 is made up of 15 amino acids. The trim removed 5 bases at V and 0 bases at J, leaving 3 bases unmatched. CDR1 and CDR2 from the germline V gene are MGHRA and YSYEKL.

Concerning this clone: Within the sample, other DNA sequences also encode this same CDR3. This chain uses TRBV6-5 with TRBJ2-3; D is ambiguous. This CDR3 has 15 amino acids. V lost 0 bases, J lost 0 bases, and 7 bases lay in between. Germline V gives CDR1 MNHEY, CDR2 SVGAGI. The CDR3 spells CASSYSRQSTDTQYF. CDR3 in DNA: TGTGCCAGCAGTTACTCCCGGCAGAGCACAGATACGCAGTATTTT.

This chain joins TRBV27 and TRBJ1-3, with 10 bases that match TRBD1. V shed 0 bases, J shed 5 bases, and the junction held 7 bases outside the gene matches. This CDR3 spans 17 amino acids. Germline loops: CDR1 MNHEY, CDR2 SMNVEV (reference sequence). The CDR3 DNA sequence: TGTGCCAGCAGTTTATCGTGGGGGGGACAGGGGAGAAACACCATATATTTT. Residues: CASSLSWGGQGRNTIYF.

The chain links TRBV9 to TRBJ2-1, with D possibly TRBD2 on 5 matching bases. Germline V gene data show CDR1 as SGDLS and CDR2 as YYNGEE. This CDR3 comprises 17 residues. The ends were cut back, 2 bases at V and 0 bases at J, with 15 bases in the middle. The CDR3 nucleotides read TGTGCCAGCAGCGTTCGTTCTAGCTTGGGCTCCTACAATGAGCAGTTCTTC. It encodes CASSVRSSLGSYNEQFF.

The V and J genes are TRBV10-3 and TRBJ2-1; TRBD1 aligns across 8 bases. The CDR3 extends over 15 amino acids. J was trimmed by 4 bases and V by 6 bases; bases with no gene match: 8. Germline V gene lookup returns CDR1 ENHRY and CDR2 SYGVKD. CDR3 loop: CAISYRGEVYNEQFF. The DNA for the CDR3 is TGTGCCATCAGCTACAGGGGGGAAGTTTACAATGAGCAGTTCTTC.

V and J are TRBV2 and TRBJ2-7; 7 bases are a match to TRBD1. Germline V gives CDR1 SNHLY, CDR2 FYNNEI. Trimming took 6 bases from V and 3 from J; bases not matched to a gene: 2. The CDR3 covers 12 residues. CDR3 sequence: CASSGDSYEQYF. CDR3 DNA sequence: TGTGCCAGCAGCGGGGACAGCTACGAGCAGTACTTC.

This chain connects TRBV9 to TRBJ2-7; 7 nucleotides agree with TRBD1. Trimming removed 2 bases from V and 2 bases from J; junction bases left unmatched: 7. Germline CDR1 reads SGDLS; CDR2 reads YYNGEE. There are 15 residues in the CDR3. CDR3 sequence: CASSVWDSSTYEQYF. The CDR3 DNA sequence: TGTGCCAGCAGCGTTTGGGACAGCAGCACCTACGAGCAGTACTTC. Full variable domain (missing parts from reference TRBV9 and TRBJ2-7): DSGVTQTPKHLITATGQRVTLRCSPRSGDLSVYWYQQSLDQGLQFLIQYYNGEERAKGNILERFSAQQFPDLHSELNLSSLELGDSALYFCASSVWDSSTYEQYFGPGTRLTVT.

The chain uses TRBV7-2 and TRBJ2-7, with 13 positions matching TRBD2. The ends lost 3 bases at V and 3 bases at J; junction bases unmatched: 5. CDR1 SGHTA and CDR2 FQGNSA come from the germline V gene. The CDR3 loop spans 16 amino acids. The CDR3: CASSFSLAGGYYEQYF. DNA for the CDR3: TGTGCCAGCAGCTTTTCACTAGCGGGAGGGTACTACGAGCAGTACTTC.

The chain joins TRBV4-1 to TRBJ2-7; D not resolved. The CDR3 has 17 amino acids. CDR1 and CDR2 from the germline V gene are MGHRA and YSYEKL. Trimming removed 0 bases at V and 3 bases at J, with 18 bases between. CDR3 sequence: CASSQDWPGLGDYEQYF. The CDR3 nucleotides are TGCGCCAGCAGCCAAGACTGGCCCGGCCTCGGAGACTACGAGCAGTACTTC.

This rearrangement joins TRBV11-2 to TRBJ1-2; no clear D gene. The V and J ends lost 5 bases and 8 bases respectively, with 15 bases between them. Germline V gene sequence: CDR1 SGHAT, CDR2 FQNNGV. The CDR3 spans 13 residues. The CDR3 nucleotides are TGTGCCAGCAGCATAGCACCCGGAGGCGGCTACACCTTC. Residues: CASSIAPGGGYTF.

This chain links TRBV19 with TRBJ2-3; 9 nucleotides match TRBD2. V dropped 8 bases and J dropped 4; count of bases not matched to a gene: 10. Germline V gives CDR1 LNHDA, CDR2 SQIVND (reference sequence). CDR3 size: 15 residues. The chain's CDR3 is CASGLRAGGPDTQYF. CDR3 nucleotides: TGTGCCAGTGGACTTAGAGCGGGAGGACCAGATACGCAGTATTTT.

This chain's CDR3 is CASSIVPRAPYNEQFF. CDR3 coding DNA: TGTGCCAGTAGTATAGTCCCCAGGGCCCCCTACAATGAGCAGTTCTTC. The chain links TRBV19 to TRBJ2-1; D possibly corresponds to TRBD1 (5 bases). Trimming cost V 1 base and J 2 bases, with 12 bases left between them. In germline, CDR1 is LNHDA, CDR2 SQIVND (reference sequence). The length of the CDR3 is 16 residues.

This clone was counted only a few times. The chain has TRBV29-1 and TRBJ1-1; D is unresolved. V gave up 7 bases and J gave up 1 base, with 13 bases separating them. The CDR3 has 13 residues. Germline V gives CDR1 SQVTM, CDR2 ANQGSEA. CDR3 region: CSATQWRNTEAFF. DNA for the CDR3: TGCAGCGCCACCCAGTGGAGGAACACTGAAGCTTTCTTT. Based on the CDR3 plus reference TRBV29-1 and TRBJ1-1, the full variable domain is SAVISQKPSRDICQRGTSLTIQCQVDSQVTMMFWYRQQPGQSLTLIATANQGSEATYESGFVIDKFPISRPNLTFSTLTVSNMSPEDSSIYLCSATQWRNTEAFFGQGTRLTVV.

This clone was counted once. The rearrangement uses TRBV9 and TRBJ1-1; D gene unclear. The CDR3 covers 17 residues. From germline, CDR1 is SGDLS and CDR2 YYNGEE. The germline V and J ends were trimmed by 1 base and 1 base, with 17 bases remaining between them. CDR3 protein: CASSVRAQGPPNTEAFF. The CDR3 DNA reads as TGTGCCAGCAGCGTAAGGGCTCAAGGGCCGCCGAACACTGAAGCTTTCTTT. The whole variable domain, remainder taken from reference TRBV9 and TRBJ1-1, is DSGVTQTPKHLITATGQRVTLRCSPRSGDLSVYWYQQSLDQGLQFLIQYYNGEERAKGNILERFSAQQFPDLHSELNLSSLELGDSALYFCASSVRAQGPPNTEAFFGQGTRLTVV.

V gene TRBV25-1 combines with J gene TRBJ2-3, with 9 bases that match TRBD2. The CDR3 is 16 amino acids. Germline V CDR1 and CDR2: MGHDK, SYGVNS. J lost 6 bases, V lost 4 bases, and 11 bases had no gene match. CDR3 in DNA: TGTGCCAGCAGTGGGCGATTAGCGGGAGCTGGGGATACGCAGTATTTT. The encoded protein is CASSGRLAGAGDTQYF.

This clone occurred a few times. V gene TRBV30 combines with J gene TRBJ1-1; 9 nucleotides match TRBD1. CDR3 length: 16 residues. CDR1 and CDR2 from the germline V gene are GTSNPN and SVGIG (reference sequence). V shed 4 bases, J shed 1 base, and the junction held 10 bases outside the gene matches. CDR3 amino acids: CAWIVPGQGPNTEAFF. In nucleotides, the CDR3 is TGTGCCTGGATCGTCCCGGGACAGGGACCGAACACTGAAGCTTTCTTT. The variable domain in full, with the rest retrieved from reference TRBV30 and TRBJ1-1, is SQTIHQWPATLVQPVGSPLSLECTVEGTSNPNLYWYRQAAGRGLQLLFYSVGIGQISSEVPQNLSASRPQDRQFILSSKKLLLSDSGFYLCAWIVPGQGPNTEAFFGQGTRLTVV.

In DNA form, the CDR3 reads TGTGCCAGCAGCTTACCTAGCGGGAGCTTAACCGGGGAGCTGTTTTTT. Protein sequence: CASSLPSGSLTGELFF. The J gene is TRBJ2-2, the V gene TRBV7-9; 10 bases are a match to TRBD2. Germline-derived CDR1 and CDR2 are SEHNR and FQNEAQ (reference sequence). CDR3 size: 16 residues. V shed 2 bases and J 5 bases; nucleotides not matched to a gene: 5.

The rearrangement links TRBV7-9 to TRBJ2-2, with 7 bases lining up with TRBD1. V lost 8 bases to trimming and J lost 5 bases; unmatched junction nucleotides: 11. The germline gives CDR1 SEHNR, CDR2 FQNEAQ (reference sequence). The CDR3 totals 15 residues. CDR3 coding DNA: TGTGCCAGCGAAGAGGGGGCATACGAAACCGGGGAGCTGTTTTTT. It encodes CASEEGAYETGELFF. Variable domain in full (rest from reference TRBV7-9 and TRBJ2-2): DTGVSQNPRHKITKRGQNVTFRCDPISEHNRLYWYRQTLGQGPEFLTYFQNEAQLEKSRLLSDRFSAERPKGSFSTLEIQRTEQGDSAMYLCASEEGAYETGELFFGEGSRLTVL.

V usage is TRBV5-4 and J usage is TRBJ2-3, with D possibly called TRBD1 or TRBD2 (6 bases each). V was clipped by 2 bases and J by 2 bases, with 12 bases between them. The CDR3 contains 15 residues. Germline CDR1 reads SGHNT; CDR2 reads YYREEE (reference sequence). For the CDR3, the DNA is TGTGCCAGCAGCTTCTCGCGGGACAACACAGATACGCAGTATTTT. This gives the protein CASSFSRDNTDTQYF.

This chain joins TRBV27 and TRBJ2-7, with TRBD2 matching 12 bases. CDR1 is MNHEY, CDR2 SMNVEV, per germline (reference sequence). The CDR3 has 16 residues. The V and J ends lost 6 bases and 3 bases, in that order; junction bases with no gene match: 9. In nucleotides, the CDR3 is TGTGCCAGCAGCTTCCTGACTAGCGGGAGTCTCTACGAGCAGTACTTC. This translates into CASSFLTSGSLYEQYF.

Note on this clone: The same CDR3 also results from other DNA sequences found in this sample. The chain uses TRBV27 and TRBJ2-2; possibly TRBD2 for D (6 bases). This CDR3 comprises 13 residues. The V end lost 5 bases, the J end lost 3 bases, and 7 bases lay between the germline ends. Per germline, CDR1 MNHEY and CDR2 SMNVEV (reference sequence). CDR3 region: CASSRRDTGELFF. The CDR3 DNA sequence: TGTGCCAGCAGTCGGAGGGACACCGGGGAGCTGTTTTTT.

This chain joins TRBV7-9 and TRBJ1-1, with a tentative D call TRBD1 (5 bases). Germline V CDR1 and CDR2: SEHNR, FQNEAQ (reference sequence). V was shortened by 1 base and J by 3 bases, with 15 bases between the two germline ends. The CDR3 loop spans 16 amino acids. Here the CDR3 reads CASSLVYRMGDTEAFF. DNA for the CDR3: TGTGCCAGCAGCTTAGTTTACAGGATGGGGGACACTGAAGCTTTCTTT.

Remarks on this clone: The sample contains more than one DNA sequence encoding this CDR3. The J gene is TRBJ1-5, the V gene TRBV6-5; 7 bases match TRBD1. Germline assignment: CDR1 MNHEY and CDR2 SVGAGI. Trimming cost V 6 bases and J 3 bases; bases outside gene matches: 5. The CDR3 covers 14 residues. CDR3 amino acids: CASSGDSSNQPQHF. The CDR3 DNA reads as TGTGCCAGCAGCGGGGACAGCTCCAATCAGCCCCAGCATTTT.